A single sample is the source of the 20 T cell receptor beta chains below, sequenced in a study of cytomegalovirus exposure and HLA in healthy donors. PCR primers comprised 60 Vbeta and 13 Jbeta primers. The protocol was immunoSEQ multiplex PCR, while the TCRdb copy is restricted to in-frame clones and leaves out a portion. The sample includes under 90,000 clones, 65% to 70% of them seen just once. The sequencing sample was made of PBMCs. The receptors originated from a man in his forties or fifties in good health and CMV-seropositive.

This rearrangement joins TRBV30 to TRBJ2-7, with D perhaps TRBD2 (6 bases). This CDR3 has 14 residues. Germline V gene sequence: CDR1 GTSNPN, CDR2 SVGIG (reference sequence). The V end was cut by 0 bases, the J end by 4 bases, with 13 bases between. As DNA, the CDR3 is TGTGCCTGGAGTGTACTGGGGGGTCAGTACGAGCAGTACTTC. Protein: CAWSVLGGQYEQYF.

In this sample, this clone turned up a few times. The junction does not match germline at one end; this may be a read error. The chain joins TRBV28 to TRBJ2-1, with 10 bases that match TRBD2. Germline lookup yields CDR1 MDHEN and CDR2 SYDVKM. The CDR3 length is 18 residues. CDR3 DNA sequence: TGTGCCAGCAGTTTAAGGCTAGCGGGAGAATCCTCCCACAATGAGCAGTTCTTC. Protein: CASSLRLAGESSHNEQFF. The complete variable domain, with remaining parts taken from reference TRBV28 and TRBJ2-1, reads DVKVTQSSRYLVKRTGEKVFLECVQDMDHENMFWYRQDPGLGLRLIYFSYDVKMKEKGDIPEGYSVSREKKERFSLILESASTNQTSMYLCASSLRLAGESSHNEQFFGPGTRLTVL.

The table lists this clone with a few counts. The chain joins TRBV14 to TRBJ2-5; the D gene is possibly TRBD2 (5 bases). This CDR3 contains 14 residues. Per the germline V gene, CDR1 is SGHDN and CDR2 is FVKESK. The V gene lost 3 bases and the J gene lost 4 bases, with 12 bases spanning the gap. CDR3 loop: CASSQLAAGETQYF. CDR3 nucleotide sequence: TGTGCCAGCAGCCAGCTAGCCGCCGGAGAGACCCAGTACTTC.

The chain couples TRBV6-5 to TRBJ2-1, with 8 bases that match TRBD2. The CDR3 contains 16 residues. Trimming cost V 0 bases and J 2 bases; bases outside gene matches: 3. Germline CDR1 MNHEY, CDR2 SVGAGI. CDR3 DNA: TGTGCCAGCAGTTACTCGTCAGCGGGAGCCTACAATGAGCAGTTCTTC. Protein: CASSYSSAGAYNEQFF.

V usage is TRBV5-4 and J usage is TRBJ1-2; D unresolved. Germline-derived CDR1 and CDR2 are SGHNT and YYREEE (reference sequence). This CDR3 region has 14 residues. V lost 4 bases and J lost 4, with 14 bases in between. The CDR3 sequence: CASSGELLAYGYTF. In DNA form, the CDR3 reads TGTGCCAGCAGCGGAGAATTGTTGGCCTATGGCTACACCTTC.

The chain joins TRBV29-1 to TRBJ1-1; 9 bases agree with TRBD1. J lost 3 bases, V lost 6 bases, and 5 bases had no gene match. The germline gives CDR1 SQVTM, CDR2 ANQGSEA. This CDR3 region has 13 residues. In nucleotides, the CDR3 is TGCAGCGTGGAACAGGGGGCAGACACTGAAGCTTTCTTT. Its protein is CSVEQGADTEAFF.

The genes are TRBV11-2 and TRBJ1-2; D is unresolved. V lost 0 bases to trimming and J lost 4 bases, with 9 bases between them. CDR1 and CDR2 (germline): SGHAT, FQNNGV. CDR3 length: 14 residues. Here the CDR3 DNA reads TGTGCCAGCAGCTTAGACTCCCCGGGCTATGGCTACACCTTC. Residues: CASSLDSPGYGYTF.

The chain recombines TRBV4-1 with TRBJ1-4; 7 bases map to TRBD1. J was trimmed by 4 bases and V by 3 bases; bases with no gene match: 5. The CDR3 sequence is 15 residues long. In germline, CDR1 is MGHRA, CDR2 YSYEKL. The DNA for the CDR3 is TGCGCCAGCAGCCAGGCCAGGGGGAGTAATGAAAAACTGTTTTTT. It encodes CASSQARGSNEKLFF.

The genes are TRBV5-1 and TRBJ1-1; D perhaps matches TRBD1 (5 bases). With 1 base removed from V and 12 bases from J, the gap between germline ends came to 19 bases. This CDR3 has 14 residues. Per the germline V gene, CDR1 is SGHRS and CDR2 is YFSETQ. In nucleotides, the CDR3 is TGCGCCAGCAGCTTGATGGGCTTCGGAGGGGTTTCTTTCTTT. Its translation: CASSLMGFGGVSFF. The entire variable domain, with the rest obtained from reference TRBV5-1 and TRBJ1-1, is as follows: KAGVTQTPRYLIKTRGQQVTLSCSPISGHRSVSWYQQTPGQGLQFLFEYFSETQRNKGNFPGRFSGRQFSNSRSEMNVSTLELGDSALYLCASSLMGFGGVSFFGQGTRLTVV.

This chain links TRBV6-5 with TRBJ2-2, with a tentative D call TRBD1 (5 bases). CDR3 length equals 13 residues. The ends were cut back, 10 bases at V and 5 bases at J, with 14 bases in the middle. In germline, CDR1 is MNHEY, CDR2 SVGAGI. CDR3 loop: CATVKGLTGELFF. CDR3 in DNA: TGTGCCACGGTGAAGGGGCTTACCGGGGAGCTGTTTTTT.

The V and J genes are TRBV12-5 and TRBJ2-7, with TRBD1 as a possible D gene (5 bases). Trimming pared 2 bases from V and 2 bases from J, leaving 7 bases between. Germline values: CDR1 LGHNT, CDR2 FRNRAP. The CDR3 sequence is 13 residues long. The CDR3 reads CASGLTGTYEQYF. CDR3 coding DNA: TGTGCTAGTGGTTTGACAGGAACCTACGAGCAGTACTTC.

There are a few counts of this clone. The chain uses TRBV2 and TRBJ2-5; possible D gene TRBD1, 6 bases. Germline-derived CDR1 and CDR2 are SNHLY and FYNNEI. With 2 bases removed from V and 4 bases from J, the gap between germline ends came to 14 bases. There are 15 residues in the CDR3. The CDR3 loop reads CASSETGLSGETQYF. CDR3 sequence (DNA): TGTGCCAGCAGTGAAACAGGGCTTAGTGGAGAGACCCAGTACTTC. The full variable domain, its missing parts supplied by reference TRBV2 and TRBJ2-5, is EPEVTQTPSHQVTQMGQEVILRCVPISNHLYFYWYRQILGQKVEFLVSFYNNEISEKSEIFDDQFSVERPDGSNFTLKIRSTKLEDSAMYFCASSETGLSGETQYFGPGTRLLVL.

The V and J genes are TRBV27 and TRBJ2-2; possibly TRBD2 for D (5 bases). Germline V gene lookup returns CDR1 MNHEY and CDR2 SMNVEV (reference sequence). V was clipped by 0 bases and J by 6 bases, with 8 bases between them. This CDR3 comprises 14 residues. CDR3 nucleotides: TGTGCCAGCAGTTTATCGTTCGGGGCCGGGGAGCTGTTTTTT. Translated, it gives CASSLSFGAGELFF.

J is TRBJ1-2 and V is TRBV6-5, with a weak D call TRBD1 (6 bases). Germline assignment: CDR1 MNHEY and CDR2 SVGAGI. Between the trimmed V and J ends, which lost 6 bases and 2 bases, there was a span of 10 bases. The CDR3 is 13 amino acids. In DNA, the CDR3 is TGTGCCAGCAGAATAGACAGGAACTATGGCTACACCTTC. Its translation: CASRIDRNYGYTF.

This clone appeared a single time. The chain combines TRBV27 with TRBJ2-3; 10 positions match TRBD2. V was clipped by 1 base and J by 2 bases; unmatched bases: 12. The germline V gene encodes CDR1 MNHEY and CDR2 SMNVEV (reference sequence). CDR3 size: 19 residues. This CDR3 reads CASSLFVLAGASTTDTQYF. The CDR3, as DNA: TGTGCCAGCAGTTTATTCGTCCTAGCGGGAGCTTCCACCACAGATACGCAGTATTTT.

This clone was detected only once. The rearrangement links TRBV9 to TRBJ2-3, with D perhaps TRBD1 (5 bases). The CDR3 length is 14 residues. Between the trimmed V and J ends, which lost 0 bases and 2 bases, there was a span of 7 bases. The germline V gene encodes CDR1 SGDLS and CDR2 YYNGEE. CDR3 in DNA: TGTGCCAGCAGCGTAGGGACAATCACAGATACGCAGTATTTT. Its translation: CASSVGTITDTQYF.

This clone was detected a few times. The V gene is TRBV5-6, the J gene TRBJ1-1, with D perhaps matching TRBD1 (6 bases). Trimming pared 0 bases from V and 6 bases from J, leaving 12 bases between. CDR1 and CDR2 from the germline V gene are SGHDT and YYEEEE. This CDR3 has 14 amino acids. The CDR3 spells CASSLEGVDAEAFF. As DNA, the CDR3 is TGTGCCAGCAGCTTGGAGGGGGTAGACGCTGAAGCTTTCTTT.

This clone was counted once. The V gene is TRBV9, the J gene TRBJ2-1, with D maybe TRBD1 (5 bases). Germline assignment: CDR1 SGDLS and CDR2 YYNGEE. The CDR3 runs 13 residues. With 0 bases removed from V and 9 bases from J, the gap between germline ends came to 10 bases. CDR3: CASSVVGQGEQFF. DNA of the CDR3: TGTGCCAGCAGCGTAGTGGGCCAGGGTGAGCAGTTCTTC.

The sample holds one count of this clone. The rearrangement uses TRBV2 and TRBJ2-7, with D unclear. CDR3 length: 15 amino acids. The V end lost 0 bases, the J end lost 3 bases, and 12 bases lay between the germline ends. CDR1 and CDR2 (germline): SNHLY, FYNNEI. In nucleotides, the CDR3 is TGTGCCAGCAGTGAAGCTGGGCCCTACATCTACGAGCAGTACTTC. It yields the protein CASSEAGPYIYEQYF.

V usage is TRBV7-9 and J usage is TRBJ2-1; 11 bases are a match to TRBD2. CDR3 size: 14 residues. Germline V CDR1 and CDR2: SEHNR, FQNEAQ (reference sequence). The V gene end was trimmed by 1 base and the J gene end by 9 bases; junction bases not matched to a gene: 2. The CDR3 bases are TGTGCCAGCAGCTTAGGGCTAGCGGGAGGTGAGCAGTTCTTC. Translating it yields CASSLGLAGGEQFF. Full variable domain (outside the CDR3, taken from reference TRBV7-9 and TRBJ2-1): DTGVSQNPRHKITKRGQNVTFRCDPISEHNRLYWYRQTLGQGPEFLTYFQNEAQLEKSRLLSDRFSAERPKGSFSTLEIQRTEQGDSAMYLCASSLGLAGGEQFFGPGTRLTVL.